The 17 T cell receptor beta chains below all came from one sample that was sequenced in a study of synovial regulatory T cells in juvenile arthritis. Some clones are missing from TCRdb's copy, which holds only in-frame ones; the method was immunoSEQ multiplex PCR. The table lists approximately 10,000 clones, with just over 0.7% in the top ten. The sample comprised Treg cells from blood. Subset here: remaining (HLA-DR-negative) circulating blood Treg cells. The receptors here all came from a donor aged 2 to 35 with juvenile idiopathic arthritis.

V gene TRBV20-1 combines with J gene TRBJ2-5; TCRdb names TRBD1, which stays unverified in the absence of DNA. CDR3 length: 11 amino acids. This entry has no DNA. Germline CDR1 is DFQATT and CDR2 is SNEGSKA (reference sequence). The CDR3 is CSATGVETQYF.

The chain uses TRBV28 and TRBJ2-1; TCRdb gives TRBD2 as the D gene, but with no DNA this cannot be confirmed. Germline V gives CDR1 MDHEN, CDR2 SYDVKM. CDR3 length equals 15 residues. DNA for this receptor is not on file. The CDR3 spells CASSFLAGITNEQFF.

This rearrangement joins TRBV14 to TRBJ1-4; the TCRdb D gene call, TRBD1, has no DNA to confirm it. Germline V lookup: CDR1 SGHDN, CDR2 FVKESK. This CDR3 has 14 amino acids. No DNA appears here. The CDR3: CASSQEMAREKLFF. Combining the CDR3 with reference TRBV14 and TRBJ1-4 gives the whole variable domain EAGVTQFPSHSVIEKGQTVTLRCDPISGHDNLYWYRRVMGKEIKFLLHFVKESKQDESGMPNNRFLAERTGGTYSTLKVQPAELEDSGVYFCASSQEMAREKLFFGSGTQLSVL.

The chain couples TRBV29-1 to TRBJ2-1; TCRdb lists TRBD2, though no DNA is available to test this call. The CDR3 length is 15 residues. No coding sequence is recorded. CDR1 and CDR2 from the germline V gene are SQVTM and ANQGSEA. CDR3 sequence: CSVEVAGGPYNEQFF.

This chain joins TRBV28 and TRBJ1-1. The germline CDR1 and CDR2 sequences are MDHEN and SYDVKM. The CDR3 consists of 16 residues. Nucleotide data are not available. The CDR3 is CASSYPDGLGLAEAFF.

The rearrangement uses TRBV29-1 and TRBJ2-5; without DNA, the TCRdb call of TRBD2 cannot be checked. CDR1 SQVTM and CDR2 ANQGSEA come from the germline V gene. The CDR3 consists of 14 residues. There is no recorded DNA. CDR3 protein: CSVDPRGLSETQYF.

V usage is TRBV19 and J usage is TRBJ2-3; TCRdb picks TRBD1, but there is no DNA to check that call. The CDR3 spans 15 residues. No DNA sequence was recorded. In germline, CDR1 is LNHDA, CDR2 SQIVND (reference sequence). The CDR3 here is CASSNSGTSTDTQYF. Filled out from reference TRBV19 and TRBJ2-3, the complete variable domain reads DGGITQSPKYLFRKEGQNVTLSCEQNLNHDAMYWYRQDPGQGLRLIYYSQIVNDFQKGDIAEGYSVSREKKESFPLTVTSAQKNPTAFYLCASSNSGTSTDTQYFGPGTRLTVL.

The CDR3 is CASRGTGDYEQYF. The chain carries TRBV27 and TRBJ2-7; the D call of TRBD1 rests on TCRdb alone, since no DNA is present to check it. Looked up from germline, CDR1 is MNHEY and CDR2 is SMNVEV (reference sequence). This CDR3 is 13 amino acids long. No DNA has been recorded.

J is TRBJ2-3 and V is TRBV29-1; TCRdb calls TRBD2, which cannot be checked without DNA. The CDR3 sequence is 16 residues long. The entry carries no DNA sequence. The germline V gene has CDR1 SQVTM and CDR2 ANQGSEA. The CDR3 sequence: CSVEPVAERGADTQYF.

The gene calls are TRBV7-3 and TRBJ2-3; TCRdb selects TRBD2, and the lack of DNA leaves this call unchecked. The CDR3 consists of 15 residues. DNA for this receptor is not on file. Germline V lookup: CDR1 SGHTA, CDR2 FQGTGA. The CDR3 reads CASSPRLAGGRTQYF.

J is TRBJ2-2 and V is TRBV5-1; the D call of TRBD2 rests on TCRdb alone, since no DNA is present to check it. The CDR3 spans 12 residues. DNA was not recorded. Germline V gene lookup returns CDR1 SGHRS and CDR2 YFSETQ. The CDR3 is CASSSVTGELFF.

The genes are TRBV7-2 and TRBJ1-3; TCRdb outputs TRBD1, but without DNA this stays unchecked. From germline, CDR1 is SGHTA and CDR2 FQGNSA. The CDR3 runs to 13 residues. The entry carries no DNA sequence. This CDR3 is CASSLNRAGAIYF.

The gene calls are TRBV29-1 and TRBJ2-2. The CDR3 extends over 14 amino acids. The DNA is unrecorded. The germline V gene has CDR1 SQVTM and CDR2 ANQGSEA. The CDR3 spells CSVRPTGAAGELFF.

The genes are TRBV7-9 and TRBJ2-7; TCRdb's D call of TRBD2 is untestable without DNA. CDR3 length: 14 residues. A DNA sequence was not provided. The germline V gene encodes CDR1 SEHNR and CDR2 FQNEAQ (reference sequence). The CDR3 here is CASSRVWGDYEQYF.

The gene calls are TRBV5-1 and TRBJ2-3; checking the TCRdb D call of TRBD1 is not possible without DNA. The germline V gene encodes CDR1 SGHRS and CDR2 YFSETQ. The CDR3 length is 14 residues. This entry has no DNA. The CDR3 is CASSSPGITDTQYF.

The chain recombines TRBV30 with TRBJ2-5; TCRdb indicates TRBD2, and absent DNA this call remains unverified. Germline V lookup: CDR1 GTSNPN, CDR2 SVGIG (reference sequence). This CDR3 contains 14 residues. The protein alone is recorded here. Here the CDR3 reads CAYLTPGLVVTQYF.

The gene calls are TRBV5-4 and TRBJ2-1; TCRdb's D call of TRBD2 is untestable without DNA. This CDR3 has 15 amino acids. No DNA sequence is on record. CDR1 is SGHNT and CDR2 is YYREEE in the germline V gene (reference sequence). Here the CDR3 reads CASSFKASGVNEQFF.